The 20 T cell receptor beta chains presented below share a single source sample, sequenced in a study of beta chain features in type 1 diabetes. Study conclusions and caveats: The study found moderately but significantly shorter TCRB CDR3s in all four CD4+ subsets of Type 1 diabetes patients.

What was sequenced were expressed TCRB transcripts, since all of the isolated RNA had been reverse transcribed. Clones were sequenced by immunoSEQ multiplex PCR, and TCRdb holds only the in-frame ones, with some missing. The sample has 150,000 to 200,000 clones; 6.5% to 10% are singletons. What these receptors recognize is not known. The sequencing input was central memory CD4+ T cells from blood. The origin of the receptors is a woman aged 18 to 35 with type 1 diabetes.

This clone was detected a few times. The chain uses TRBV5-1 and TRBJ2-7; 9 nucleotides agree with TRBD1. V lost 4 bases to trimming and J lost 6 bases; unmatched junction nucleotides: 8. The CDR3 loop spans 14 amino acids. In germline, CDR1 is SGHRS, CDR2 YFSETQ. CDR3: CASSRGQGGSEQYF. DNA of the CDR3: TGCGCCAGCAGCCGGGGACAGGGAGGGTCCGAGCAGTACTTC.

The CDR3 sequence: CASSLGASGVHEQYF. CDR3 DNA sequence: TGTGCCAGCAGCTTAGGGGCTAGCGGGGTCCACGAGCAGTACTTC. The chain employs TRBV11-3 and TRBJ2-7, with 9 bases lining up with TRBD2. Germline-derived CDR1 and CDR2 are SGHNT and YENEEA. This CDR3 contains 15 residues. With 1 base clipped from V and 5 bases from J, the junction kept 6 bases outside the gene matches.

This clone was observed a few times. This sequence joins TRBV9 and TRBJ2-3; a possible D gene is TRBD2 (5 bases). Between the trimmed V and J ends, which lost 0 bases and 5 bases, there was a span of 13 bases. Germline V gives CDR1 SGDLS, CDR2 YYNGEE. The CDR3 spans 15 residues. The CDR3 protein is CASSVEIEGGDTQYF. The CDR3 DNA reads TGTGCCAGCAGCGTAGAAATCGAGGGCGGAGATACGCAGTATTTT.

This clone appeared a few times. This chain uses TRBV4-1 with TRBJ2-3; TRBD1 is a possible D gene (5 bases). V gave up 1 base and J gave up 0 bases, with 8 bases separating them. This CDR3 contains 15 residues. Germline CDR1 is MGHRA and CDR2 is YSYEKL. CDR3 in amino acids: CASSQGDSSTDTQYF. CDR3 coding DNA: TGCGCCAGCAGCCAAGGAGACAGCAGCACAGATACGCAGTATTTT.

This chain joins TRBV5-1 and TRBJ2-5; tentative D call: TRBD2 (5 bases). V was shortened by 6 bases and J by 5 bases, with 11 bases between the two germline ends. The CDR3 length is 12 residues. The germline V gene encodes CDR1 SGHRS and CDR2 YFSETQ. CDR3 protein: CASTRGKETQYF. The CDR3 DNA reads TGCGCCAGCACACGGGGAAAGGAGACCCAGTACTTC.

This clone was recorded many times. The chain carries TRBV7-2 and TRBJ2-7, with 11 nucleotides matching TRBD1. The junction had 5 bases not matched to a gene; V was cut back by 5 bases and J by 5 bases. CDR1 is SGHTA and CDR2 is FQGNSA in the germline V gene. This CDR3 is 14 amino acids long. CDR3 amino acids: CASSVGQGANEQYF. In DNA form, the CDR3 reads TGTGCCAGCAGCGTAGGACAGGGGGCAAACGAGCAGTACTTC.

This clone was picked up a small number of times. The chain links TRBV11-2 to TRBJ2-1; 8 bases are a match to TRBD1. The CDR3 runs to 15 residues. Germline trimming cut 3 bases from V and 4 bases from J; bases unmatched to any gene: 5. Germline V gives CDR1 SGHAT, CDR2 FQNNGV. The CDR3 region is CASSLVRQGYNEQFF. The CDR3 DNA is TGTGCCAGCAGCTTGGTCAGACAGGGGTACAATGAGCAGTTCTTC.

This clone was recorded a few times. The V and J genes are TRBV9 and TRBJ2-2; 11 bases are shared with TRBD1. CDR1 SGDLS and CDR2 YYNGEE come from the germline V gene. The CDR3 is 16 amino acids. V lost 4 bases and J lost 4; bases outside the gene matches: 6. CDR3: CASSFGQGAATGELFF. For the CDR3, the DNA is TGTGCCAGCAGCTTCGGACAGGGGGCGGCCACCGGGGAGCTGTTTTTT.

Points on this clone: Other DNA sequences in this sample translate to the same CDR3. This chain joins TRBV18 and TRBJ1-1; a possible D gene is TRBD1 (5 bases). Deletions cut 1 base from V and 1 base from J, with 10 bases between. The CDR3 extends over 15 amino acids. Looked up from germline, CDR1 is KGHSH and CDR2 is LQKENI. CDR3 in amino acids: CASSPRQGGNTEAFF. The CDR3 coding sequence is TGTGCCAGCTCACCACGTCAGGGAGGGAACACTGAAGCTTTCTTT. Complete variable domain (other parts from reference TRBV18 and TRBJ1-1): NAGVMQNPRHLVRRRGQEARLRCSPMKGHSHVYWYRQLPEEGLKFMVYLQKENIIDESGMPKERFSAEFPKEGPSILRIQQVVRGDSAAYFCASSPRQGGNTEAFFGQGTRLTVV.

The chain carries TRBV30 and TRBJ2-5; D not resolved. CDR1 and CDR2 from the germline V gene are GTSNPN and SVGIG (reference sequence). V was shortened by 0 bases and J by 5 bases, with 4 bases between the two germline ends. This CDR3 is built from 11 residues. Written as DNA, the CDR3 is TGTGCCTGGAGTGTACAGGAGACCCAGTACTTC. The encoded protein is CAWSVQETQYF.

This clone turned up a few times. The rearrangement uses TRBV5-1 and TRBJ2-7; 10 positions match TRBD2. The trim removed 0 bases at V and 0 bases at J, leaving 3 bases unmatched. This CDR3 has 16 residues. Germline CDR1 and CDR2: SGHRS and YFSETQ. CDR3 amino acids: CASSLVSGGSSYEQYF. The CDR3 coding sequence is TGCGCCAGCAGCTTGGTTAGCGGGGGGAGCTCCTACGAGCAGTACTTC.

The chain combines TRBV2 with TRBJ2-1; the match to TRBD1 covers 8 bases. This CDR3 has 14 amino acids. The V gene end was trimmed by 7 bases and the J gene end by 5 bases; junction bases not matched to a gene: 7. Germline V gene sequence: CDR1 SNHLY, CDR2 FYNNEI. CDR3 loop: CASIGQGDNNEQFF. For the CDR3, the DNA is TGTGCCAGCATTGGACAGGGAGATAACAATGAGCAGTTCTTC.

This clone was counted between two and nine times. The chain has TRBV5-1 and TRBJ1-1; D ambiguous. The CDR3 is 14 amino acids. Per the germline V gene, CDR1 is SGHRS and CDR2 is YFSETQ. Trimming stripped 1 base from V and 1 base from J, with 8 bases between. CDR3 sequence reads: CASSLIQANTEAFF. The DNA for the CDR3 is TGCGCCAGCAGCTTGATTCAGGCGAACACTGAAGCTTTCTTT.

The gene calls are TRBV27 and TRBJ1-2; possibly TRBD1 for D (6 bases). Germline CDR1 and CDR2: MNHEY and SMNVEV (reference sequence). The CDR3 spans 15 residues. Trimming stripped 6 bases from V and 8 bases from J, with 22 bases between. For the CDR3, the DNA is TGTGCCAGCAGAGGGGGTTCGGCCCTAACATGGGGCTACACCTTC. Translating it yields CASRGGSALTWGYTF.

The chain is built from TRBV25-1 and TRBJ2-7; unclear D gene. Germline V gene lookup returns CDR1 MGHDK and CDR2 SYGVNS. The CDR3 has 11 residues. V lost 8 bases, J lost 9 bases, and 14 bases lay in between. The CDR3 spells CASQGPRGQYF. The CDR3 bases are TGTGCCAGCCAAGGTCCCCGCGGGCAGTACTTC.

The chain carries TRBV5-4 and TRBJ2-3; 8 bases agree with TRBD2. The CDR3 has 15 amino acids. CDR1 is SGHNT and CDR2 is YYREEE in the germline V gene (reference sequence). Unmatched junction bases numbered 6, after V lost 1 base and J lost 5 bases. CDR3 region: CASSLPGGGQDTQYF. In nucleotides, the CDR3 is TGTGCCAGCAGCTTGCCCGGCGGGGGGCAAGATACGCAGTATTTT. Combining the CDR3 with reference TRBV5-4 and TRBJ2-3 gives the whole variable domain ETGVTQSPTHLIKTRGQQVTLRCSSQSGHNTVSWYQQALGQGPQFIFQYYREEENGRGNFPPRFSGLQFPNYSSELNVNALELDDSALYLCASSLPGGGQDTQYFGPGTRLTVL.

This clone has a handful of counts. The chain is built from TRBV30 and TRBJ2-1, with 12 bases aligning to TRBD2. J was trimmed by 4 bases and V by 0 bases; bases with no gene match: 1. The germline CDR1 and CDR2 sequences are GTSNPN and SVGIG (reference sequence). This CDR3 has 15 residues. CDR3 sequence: CAWSVGLAGYNEQFF. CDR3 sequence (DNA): TGTGCCTGGAGTGTAGGACTAGCGGGATACAATGAGCAGTTCTTC.

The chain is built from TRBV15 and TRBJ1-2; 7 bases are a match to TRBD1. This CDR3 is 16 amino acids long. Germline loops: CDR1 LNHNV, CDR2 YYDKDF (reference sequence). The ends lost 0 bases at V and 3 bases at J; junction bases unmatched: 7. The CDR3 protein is CATSRDWDRTDYGYTF. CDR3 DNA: TGTGCCACCAGCAGAGATTGGGACAGAACTGACTATGGCTACACCTTC.

The CDR3: CAGGAGHSGANVLTF. The CDR3 nucleotides read TGTGCCGGCGGGGCCGGACACTCTGGGGCCAACGTCCTGACTTTC. This chain joins TRBV19 and TRBJ2-6, with D tentatively TRBD2 (6 bases). The CDR3 length is 15 residues. Germline CDR1 reads LNHDA; CDR2 reads SQIVND (reference sequence). Trimming pared 11 bases from V and 0 bases from J, leaving 14 bases between.

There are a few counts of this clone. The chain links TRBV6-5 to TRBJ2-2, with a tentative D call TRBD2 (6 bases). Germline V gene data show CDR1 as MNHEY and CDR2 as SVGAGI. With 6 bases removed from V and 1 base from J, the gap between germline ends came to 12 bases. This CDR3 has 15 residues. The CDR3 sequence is CASRRTIQNTGELFF. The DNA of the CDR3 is TGTGCCAGCAGAAGGACTATCCAGAACACCGGGGAGCTGTTTTTT.